This is a list of T cell receptor beta chains from one sample in a study of ipilimumab plus nivolumab after autologous stem cell transplantation. Libraries were prepared by immunoSEQ multiplex PCR; TCRdb keeps only in-frame clonotypes and omits some of them. In the table there are 84,000 or so clones, over 80% of which are singletons. Sequencing was performed on PBMCs, taken in a trial of ipilimumab plus nivolumab as post-transplant consolidation. The receptors come from a male donor with diffuse large B-cell lymphoma. CDR3s include the opening cysteine and the closing phenylalanine or tryptophan. Each record gives: clone size, V gene, J gene, D gene, CDR3 protein, CDR3 DNA. A D gene is named only where the DNA matches it firmly. The size of a clone is reported for some rows only, either as once, few or many, or as a class for expanded clones.

.,TRBV11-2,TRBJ1-1,.,CASSRTPLNTEAFF,TGTGCCAGCAGCCGGACACCACTTAACACTGAAGCTTTCTTT
.,TRBV30,TRBJ2-3,TRBD2,CARSGGLTDTQYF,TGTGCCCGGAGCGGGGGCCTCACAGATACGCAGTATTTT
.,TRBV6-5,TRBJ1-2,.,CASSYTGYGYTF,TGTGCCAGCAGTTATACGGGGTATGGCTACACCTTC
.,TRBV19,TRBJ2-5,.,CASSIRYRETQYF,TGTGCCAGTAGTATCCGGTATCGCGAGACCCAGTACTTC
.,TRBV7-2,TRBJ1-2,.,CASSAYSGGYTF,TGTGCCAGCAGCGCCTACTCCGGTGGCTACACCTTC
.,TRBV19,TRBJ1-6,.,CASKDGRSPLHF,TGTGCCAGCAAAGACGGGAGGTCACCCCTCCACTTT
.,TRBV5-4,TRBJ2-1,TRBD1,CASSAKDRGIYNEQFF,TGTGCCAGCAGCGCCAAGGACAGGGGGATTTACAATGAGCAGTTCTTC
.,TRBV2,TRBJ2-3,.,CASSTSVDTQYF,TGTGCCAGCAGTACGTCTGTCGATACGCAGTATTTT
.,TRBV5-4,TRBJ2-2,.,CASSLGALNTGELFF,TGTGCCAGCAGCTTGGGGGCTTTAAACACCGGGGAGCTGTTTTTT
.,TRBV5-1,TRBJ2-2,.,CASSLDVGSVTGELFF,TGCGCCAGCAGCTTGGACGTAGGGTCGGTCACCGGGGAGCTGTTTTTT
.,TRBV19,TRBJ2-7,.,CASRRQDRYEQYF,TGTGCCAGTAGGCGGCAGGATAGGTACGAGCAGTACTTC
few,TRBV20-1,TRBJ1-1,.,CSARDGEAFF,TGCAGTGCTAGGGACGGTGAAGCTTTCTTT
.,TRBV7-2,TRBJ1-1,.,CASSLIRAGTEAFF,TGTGCCAGCAGCTTAATCAGGGCCGGCACTGAAGCTTTCTTT
.,TRBV19,TRBJ1-1,TRBD1,CASRGTGGGTEAFF,TGTGCCAGTAGAGGTACAGGGGGCGGAACTGAAGCTTTCTTT
.,TRBV5-4,TRBJ1-2,.,CASTLRGGNHGYTF,TGTGCCAGCACCCTTAGAGGGGGTAATCATGGCTACACCTTC
.,TRBV7-9,TRBJ1-1,.,CASSLGTANTEAFF,TGTGCCAGCAGCTTAGGGACGGCGAACACTGAAGCTTTCTTT
.,TRBV9,TRBJ2-2,.,CASIVTGELFF,TGTGCCAGCATCGTGACCGGGGAGCTGTTTTTT
.,TRBV6-1,TRBJ2-5,TRBD2,CASNKERGADKTQYF,TGTGCCAGCAACAAGGAGCGGGGGGCCGATAAGACCCAGTACTTC
.,TRBV5-1,TRBJ2-3,TRBD2,CASSPTRLAGPTDTQYF,TGCGCCAGCAGCCCGACACGACTAGCGGGGCCTACAGATACGCAGTATTTT
.,TRBV7-2,TRBJ2-7,.,CASSLAGRVSSYEQYF,TGTGCCAGCAGCTTAGCTGGCAGGGTGAGCTCCTACGAGCAGTACTTC
.,TRBV6-5,TRBJ2-5,TRBD2,CASNVAGGLGETQYF,TGTGCCAGCAATGTAGCGGGGGGGCTTGGAGAGACCCAGTACTTC
.,TRBV5-4,TRBJ2-7,.,CASSPGGQGRNYEQYF,TGTGCCAGCAGCCCTGGGGGGCAGGGAAGGAACTACGAGCAGTACTTC
once,TRBV4-3,TRBJ1-4,.,CASSQDWGAEEKLFF,TGCGCCAGCAGCCAAGACTGGGGGGCGGAGGAAAAACTGTTTTTT